This entry lists 29 T cell receptor beta chains sequenced from one sample in a study of blood T cell repertoires in COVID-19 (TCRdb year 2020). To prepare the library, the immunoSEQ multiplex PCR assay was applied. This is the immuneACCESS table as TCRdb keeps it, with only in-frame sequences that have V and J called. A part of the clones is gone; compared with another copy, unresolved V genes explain less than half, and the rest is unexplained. Recorded for this sample are over 50,000 clones; 85% to 90% of them occurred a single time. The ten largest clones capture over 9.5% of the sample. The sample consisted of peripheral blood. The receptor set was obtained from a man in his sixties or seventies with active COVID-19.

The chain couples TRBV7-9 to TRBJ1-1; a weak D match, TRBD1 (6 bases). The CDR3 contains 13 residues. Deletions cut 5 bases from V and 7 bases from J, with 14 bases between. Germline CDR1 SEHNR, CDR2 FQNEAQ (reference sequence). CDR3 coding DNA: TGTGCCAGCAGCCCTAGAGGGGGGGGTGAAGCTTTCTTT. It yields the protein CASSPRGGGEAFF.

V and J are TRBV5-6 and TRBJ2-7; TRBD2 agrees at 8 bases. Germline V lookup: CDR1 SGHDT, CDR2 YYEEEE. J gave up 2 bases and V 0 bases, and 4 bases lay outside the gene matches. CDR3 length equals 15 residues. CDR3 region: CASSLAQRGPYEQYF. CDR3 DNA sequence: TGTGCCAGCAGCTTGGCCCAGCGGGGGCCCTACGAGCAGTACTTC.

This clone was observed a few times. One end of the junction varies from germline; a read error may be responsible. The J gene is TRBJ2-5, the V gene TRBV7-2; D is perhaps TRBD1 (6 bases). The germline V gene has CDR1 SGHTA and CDR2 FQGNSA. CDR3 length equals 15 residues. The CDR3 DNA sequence: TGTGCCAGCAGCTTTCGGACAGATTGGCAAGGGACCCAGTACTTC. This sequence encodes CASSFRTDWQGTQYF.

V gene TRBV6-5 combines with J gene TRBJ1-4, with D maybe TRBD1 (5 bases). V lost 2 bases and J 7 bases, leaving 17 bases between the germline ends. CDR1 is MNHEY and CDR2 is SVGAGI in the germline V gene. CDR3 size: 16 residues. Written as DNA, the CDR3 is TGTGCCAGCAGTTACGGGGGGACGGGCGAGGGTGAAAAACTGTTTTTT. Protein sequence: CASSYGGTGEGEKLFF.

The chain has TRBV19 and TRBJ2-7, with unresolved D. The CDR3 is made up of 15 amino acids. Between the trimmed V and J ends, which lost 2 bases and 2 bases, there was a span of 13 bases. Per the germline V gene, CDR1 is LNHDA and CDR2 is SQIVND (reference sequence). The CDR3 DNA reads TGTGCCAGTAGTATACCTGGCAGGTCCACCTACGAGCAGTACTTC. This codes for CASSIPGRSTYEQYF.

This clone was observed once. The V call is TRBV20-1, the J call TRBJ2-7, with D unresolved. Germline V CDR1 and CDR2: DFQATT, SNEGSKA (reference sequence). Trimming left V 6 bases short and J 2 bases short, with 8 bases between. The CDR3 runs to 11 residues. The DNA for the CDR3 is TGCAGTGCAGAGCTGGCCTACGAGCAGTACTTC. Residues: CSAELAYEQYF.

The V gene is TRBV5-6, the J gene TRBJ2-7, with 11 bases that match TRBD2. Germline V lookup: CDR1 SGHDT, CDR2 YYEEEE. This CDR3 spans 17 amino acids. The J segment lost 7 bases and the V segment lost 0 bases, leaving 12 bases of the junction unmatched. CDR3 loop: CASSLDASGGPGGEQYF. CDR3 nucleotide sequence: TGTGCCAGCAGCTTGGATGCTAGCGGGGGGCCCGGAGGGGAGCAGTACTTC.

The chain links TRBV5-1 to TRBJ1-2; D not certain. V lost 0 bases and J lost 2, with 8 bases in between. Germline V gene sequence: CDR1 SGHRS, CDR2 YFSETQ. The CDR3 is made up of 14 amino acids. The CDR3 DNA follows: TGCGCCAGCAGCTTGGGCCCGGAGAACTATGGCTACACCTTC. It translates to CASSLGPENYGYTF.

The rearrangement uses TRBV4-2 and TRBJ2-5; 9 bases map to TRBD1. The CDR3 sequence is 17 residues long. Looked up from germline, CDR1 is LGHNA and CDR2 is YNFKEQ. Germline trimming cut 1 base from V and 4 bases from J; bases unmatched to any gene: 10. The CDR3 sequence is CASSQVTGQGRGETQYF. In DNA form, the CDR3 reads TGTGCCAGCAGCCAAGTAACCGGACAGGGGAGGGGAGAGACCCAGTACTTC.

The chain has TRBV27 and TRBJ2-3; 9 bases match TRBD2. The CDR3 is made up of 16 amino acids. Germline CDR1 MNHEY, CDR2 SMNVEV (reference sequence). J gave up 7 bases and V 6 bases, and 14 bases lay outside the gene matches. CDR3 coding DNA: TGTGCCAGCAGCCTGACCTTGGGACTAGCAAAAAATACGCAGTATTTT. It specifies CASSLTLGLAKNTQYF.

Sample share makes this clone large (0.1 to 1%). V usage is TRBV5-1 and J usage is TRBJ2-7; 9 bases match TRBD1. The CDR3 covers 15 residues. CDR1 SGHRS and CDR2 YFSETQ come from the germline V gene. The junction had 13 bases not matched to a gene; V was cut back by 5 bases and J by 7 bases. CDR3 nucleotides: TGCGCCAGCAGACCATGGCGGACAGGGGTAGGTGAGCAGTACTTC. Its protein product is CASRPWRTGVGEQYF. Full variable domain (missing parts from reference TRBV5-1 and TRBJ2-7): KAGVTQTPRYLIKTRGQQVTLSCSPISGHRSVSWYQQTPGQGLQFLFEYFSETQRNKGNFPGRFSGRQFSNSRSEMNVSTLELGDSALYLCASRPWRTGVGEQYFGPGTRLTVT.

The chain is built from TRBV7-3 and TRBJ2-1; tentative D call: TRBD2 (7 bases). The CDR3 totals 13 residues. The ends were cut back, 8 bases at V and 3 bases at J, with 11 bases in the middle. Per germline, CDR1 SGHTA and CDR2 FQGTGA. In nucleotides, the CDR3 is TGTGCCAGCGGGGGGGCCCACTACAATGAGCAGTTCTTC. Translating gives CASGGAHYNEQFF.

The rearrangement uses TRBV15 and TRBJ2-5; 11 positions match TRBD1. Germline CDR1 LNHNV, CDR2 YYDKDF (reference sequence). Trimming cost V 0 bases and J 3 bases; bases outside gene matches: 0. The CDR3 contains 15 residues. Here the CDR3 DNA reads TGTGCCACCAGCAGAGAGGGACAGGGGGAAGAGACCCAGTACTTC. Its protein product is CATSREGQGEETQYF.

V is TRBV2 and J is TRBJ2-1, with a possible D match to TRBD2 (5 bases). CDR1 SNHLY and CDR2 FYNNEI come from the germline V gene. The CDR3 contains 15 residues. V lost 6 bases and J 4 bases, leaving 16 bases between the germline ends. The CDR3 loop is CASRASTGVYNEQFF. CDR3 in DNA: TGTGCCAGCAGAGCGTCCACCGGGGTGTACAATGAGCAGTTCTTC.

The V gene is TRBV5-4, the J gene TRBJ2-7; 9 bases are a match to TRBD1. This CDR3 comprises 16 residues. V lost 4 bases and J lost 1; bases outside the gene matches: 9. Germline V gene data show CDR1 as SGHNT and CDR2 as YYREEE (reference sequence). CDR3 sequence reads: CASSPSRDRASYEQYF. The CDR3 nucleotides are TGTGCCAGCAGCCCTTCTAGGGACAGGGCTTCCTACGAGCAGTACTTC.

The chain joins TRBV2 to TRBJ1-2, with D possibly matching TRBD1 (5 bases). Germline V gene sequence: CDR1 SNHLY, CDR2 FYNNEI. The CDR3 loop spans 14 amino acids. The V and J ends lost 6 bases and 0 bases respectively, with 11 bases between them. The DNA for the CDR3 is TGTGCCAGCAGGTCGACAGCAACTAACTATGGCTACACCTTC. It yields the protein CASRSTATNYGYTF.

This chain links TRBV4-1 with TRBJ1-2; perhaps TRBD1 as D (5 bases). Trimming removed 2 bases from V and 6 bases from J, with 10 bases in between. The CDR3 is made up of 13 amino acids. CDR1 and CDR2 from the germline V gene are MGHRA and YSYEKL. CDR3 protein: CASSQQGENGYTF. The CDR3, as DNA: TGCGCCAGCAGCCAACAGGGTGAGAATGGCTACACCTTC.

The chain has TRBV12-5 and TRBJ2-2; 7 nucleotides align to TRBD2. Germline CDR1 and CDR2: LGHNT and FRNRAP. The V segment lost 5 bases and the J segment 6 bases; nucleotides outside the gene matches: 3. There are 13 residues in the CDR3. The DNA for the CDR3 is TGTGCTAGTGGTACCCGGGAGGCCGGGGAGCTGTTTTTT. It yields the protein CASGTREAGELFF.

This chain links TRBV29-1 with TRBJ2-3; D might be TRBD1 (6 bases). This CDR3 is built from 15 residues. Trimming shortened V by 5 bases and J by 4 bases, and 19 bases separated the two germline ends. Germline loops: CDR1 SQVTM, CDR2 ANQGSEA. The CDR3 DNA reads as TGCAGCGTTAACCCCCGGGACAAAAGCCCAGATACGCAGTATTTT. Its protein product is CSVNPRDKSPDTQYF.

This chain connects TRBV27 to TRBJ2-7; TRBD1 is a possible D gene (6 bases). The V end lost 2 bases, the J end lost 3 bases, and 17 bases lay between the germline ends. The CDR3 spans 16 residues. Germline CDR1 MNHEY, CDR2 SMNVEV (reference sequence). The CDR3 sequence is CASSLLGKGVYYEQYF. The CDR3 bases are TGTGCCAGCAGTTTACTAGGAAAGGGGGTTTACTACGAGCAGTACTTC.

The V gene is TRBV7-7, the J gene TRBJ2-1; D perhaps matches TRBD1 (5 bases). V dropped 1 base and J dropped 0 bases, with 7 bases sitting between them. Germline lookup yields CDR1 SSHAT and CDR2 FNYEAQ (reference sequence). The CDR3 contains 15 residues. DNA of the CDR3: TGTGCCAGCAGCTTAGACAGGAGCTCCTACAATGAGCAGTTCTTC. It translates to CASSLDRSSYNEQFF.

This chain uses TRBV3-1 (or the pseudogene TRBV3-2) with TRBJ2-5; TRBD1 matches at 7 bases. Trimming took 3 bases from V and 5 from J; bases not matched to a gene: 3. The CDR3 contains 13 residues. Per germline, CDR1 LGHDT and CDR2 YNNKEL (reference sequence). This CDR3 reads CASSHLDRETQYF. Here the CDR3 DNA reads TGTGCCAGCAGCCACTTGGACAGGGAGACCCAGTACTTC.

V is TRBV7-9 and J is TRBJ1-5, with 8 bases fitting TRBD1. With V trimmed by 6 bases and J by 5 bases, 6 bases remained unmatched. Germline assignment: CDR1 SEHNR and CDR2 FQNEAQ (reference sequence). This CDR3 has 14 amino acids. The CDR3 region has the DNA TGTGCCAGCAGTTATACAGGGGGGGATCAGCCCCAGCATTTT. It specifies CASSYTGGDQPQHF.

The chain is built from TRBV7-2 and TRBJ1-1; 7 nucleotides agree with TRBD1. Germline trimming cut 6 bases from V and 5 bases from J; bases unmatched to any gene: 6. Germline CDR1 SGHTA, CDR2 FQGNSA. CDR3 length: 13 residues. The CDR3 here is CASRSDRVTEAFF. The CDR3, as DNA: TGTGCCAGCAGAAGCGACAGGGTGACTGAAGCTTTCTTT.

The genes are TRBV24-1 and TRBJ2-7; the match to TRBD1 covers 10 bases. The CDR3 loop spans 15 amino acids. Trimming removed 5 bases from V and 2 bases from J; junction bases left unmatched: 5. In germline, CDR1 is KGHDR, CDR2 SFDVKD. CDR3 residues: CATSGGTGDPYEQYF. CDR3 in DNA: TGTGCCACCAGTGGGGGGACAGGGGACCCCTACGAGCAGTACTTC.

The chain has TRBV19 and TRBJ2-1, with TRBD1 matching over 8 bases. V was pared by 4 bases and J by 1 base, with 3 bases of the junction left unmatched. CDR1 and CDR2 from the germline V gene are LNHDA and SQIVND (reference sequence). The CDR3 covers 15 residues. The DNA of the CDR3 is TGTGCCAGTAGTAGTGGACAGGGTTCCTACAATGAGCAGTTCTTC. Its protein product is CASSSGQGSYNEQFF.

This chain links TRBV27 with TRBJ2-7; 7 nucleotides align to TRBD1. With V trimmed by 5 bases and J by 3 bases, 7 bases remained unmatched. This CDR3 has 14 residues. Germline V gene sequence: CDR1 MNHEY, CDR2 SMNVEV (reference sequence). Here the CDR3 reads CASSPDRLNYEQYF. CDR3 in DNA: TGTGCCAGCAGTCCGGACAGGTTGAACTACGAGCAGTACTTC.

This rearrangement joins TRBV19 to TRBJ1-5, with TRBD1 as a possible D gene (6 bases). The V and J ends lost 6 bases and 4 bases respectively, with 16 bases between them. CDR1 is LNHDA, CDR2 SQIVND, per germline (reference sequence). CDR3 length: 15 residues. The CDR3 sequence is CASSSGHLGNQPQHF. The CDR3 DNA sequence: TGTGCCAGTAGCTCGGGACATCTGGGAAATCAGCCCCAGCATTTT.

The chain uses TRBV6-2 or TRBV6-3 and TRBJ2-7; perhaps TRBD1 as D (6 bases). V lost 6 bases, J lost 3 bases, and 15 bases lay in between. The germline CDR1 and CDR2 sequences are MNHEY and SVGEGT. The CDR3 covers 14 residues. CDR3 sequence: CASSPDRLIYEQYF. The CDR3 nucleotides read TGTGCCAGCAGCCCAGACAGGTTGATCTACGAGCAGTACTTC.